Below, 9 T cell receptor beta chains from the same sample are listed, as sequenced in a study of PD-1 blockade in classical Hodgkin lymphoma (dated by TCRdb to 2018 to 2020). The time point label of this sample denotes: cycle 2 day 1 (C2D1) of nivolumab. Every trial patient had relapsed after autologous stem cell transplantation, and cohorts A, B and C differed in prior brentuximab vedotin exposure. Library prep was done by the immunoSEQ multiplex PCR assay. TCRdb took over this immuneACCESS table, retaining in-frame rearrangements with V and J assigned. Such tables are incomplete; in checked studies, under half of the missing clones stem from an unresolved V gene, and the remainder is unexplained. This sample comprises 90,000 to 95,000 clones, approximately 92% of them detected only once. The ten largest clones represent 9.5% to 12% of the sample. The specimen comprised peripheral blood mononuclear cells (PBMCs), sampled before the second cycle of nivolumab. Source of these receptors: a human donor with classical Hodgkin lymphoma.

The V gene is TRBV5-6, the J gene TRBJ1-1; 7 bases match TRBD1. Germline V CDR1 and CDR2: SGHDT, YYEEEE. The CDR3 extends over 12 amino acids. V was clipped by 0 bases and J by 8 bases; unmatched bases: 1. CDR3 region: CASSLEQGEAFF. In DNA form, the CDR3 reads TGTGCCAGCAGCTTGGAACAGGGGGAAGCTTTCTTT. Variable domain in full (rest from reference TRBV5-6 and TRBJ1-1): DAGVTQSPTHLIKTRGQQVTLRCSPKSGHDTVSWYQQALGQGPQFIFQYYEEEERQRGNFPDRFSGHQFPNYSSELNVNALLLGDSALYLCASSLEQGEAFFGQGTRLTVV.

The rearrangement links TRBV27 to TRBJ2-5; 7 nucleotides line up with TRBD2. After removal of 1 base from V and 3 bases from J, the junction contained 8 bases not matched to a gene. Per germline, CDR1 MNHEY and CDR2 SMNVEV (reference sequence). The CDR3 consists of 16 residues. This CDR3 reads CASSLWGGRGEETQYF. The CDR3 bases are TGTGCCAGCAGTTTATGGGGCGGGAGAGGGGAAGAGACCCAGTACTTC.

The chain recombines TRBV27 with TRBJ2-7; D might be TRBD1 (5 bases). The CDR3 length is 15 residues. Germline CDR1 MNHEY, CDR2 SMNVEV (reference sequence). Trimming took off 2 bases at V and 2 bases at J, with 13 bases between the two ends. The CDR3: CASSLQGISPYEQYF. The CDR3 DNA reads as TGTGCCAGCAGTTTACAGGGTATCTCTCCCTACGAGCAGTACTTC.

This clone was seen once. The V and J genes are TRBV5-4 and TRBJ2-5; TRBD2 might be the D (6 bases). The V end lost 0 bases, the J end lost 2 bases, and 8 bases lay between the germline ends. The CDR3 totals 14 residues. Germline values: CDR1 SGHNT, CDR2 YYREEE (reference sequence). The CDR3 spells CASSLEAGQETQYF. The CDR3 region has the DNA TGTGCCAGCAGCTTGGAGGCGGGGCAAGAGACCCAGTACTTC.

This sequence joins TRBV27 and TRBJ1-5; no definite D call. CDR3 size: 13 residues. Trimming left V 0 bases short and J 4 bases short, with 4 bases between. CDR1 is MNHEY, CDR2 SMNVEV, per germline (reference sequence). For the CDR3, the DNA is TGTGCCAGCAGTTTATCCCCTAATCAGCCCCAGCATTTT. This translates into CASSLSPNQPQHF.

The V gene is TRBV30, the J gene TRBJ1-2, with TRBD1 as a possible D gene (5 bases). The CDR3 contains 14 residues. The V gene lost 3 bases and the J gene lost 1 base, with 12 bases spanning the gap. Germline-derived CDR1 and CDR2 are GTSNPN and SVGIG (reference sequence). Written as DNA, the CDR3 is TGTGCCTGGAGGCCGCCGGACATTAACTATGGCTACACCTTC. Translating gives CAWRPPDINYGYTF.

This rearrangement joins TRBV9 to TRBJ1-1; D perhaps matches TRBD1 (5 bases). V was clipped by 6 bases and J by 3 bases, with 12 bases between them. CDR1 SGDLS and CDR2 YYNGEE come from the germline V gene. CDR3 length: 13 amino acids. The CDR3 loop reads CASTRLRDTEAFF. CDR3 sequence (DNA): TGTGCCAGCACCCGCCTCAGGGACACTGAAGCTTTCTTT.

The chain carries TRBV6-1 and TRBJ2-7; 7 bases fit TRBD1. With 6 bases clipped from V and 3 bases from J, the junction kept 5 bases outside the gene matches. The CDR3 is 13 amino acids. Germline-derived CDR1 and CDR2 are MNHNS and SASEGT. The CDR3 DNA follows: TGTGCCAGCAGGACAAGGACAGGCTACGAGCAGTACTTC. It yields the protein CASRTRTGYEQYF.

This clone was found a few times. The genes are TRBV6-1 and TRBJ2-7; 9 bases match TRBD2. Trimming took 1 base from V and 1 from J; bases not matched to a gene: 2. This CDR3 has 15 amino acids. Germline V CDR1 and CDR2: MNHNS, SASEGT. CDR3 sequence: CASSEGLAASYEQYF. The CDR3 DNA reads as TGTGCCAGCAGTGAAGGACTAGCGGCGTCCTACGAGCAGTACTTC.